The present entry profiles one TCR beta chain with its context. What it binds is not known. The CDR3 loop spans 16 amino acids. From germline, CDR1 is SEHNR and CDR2 FQNEAQ (reference sequence). The V gene lost 0 bases and the J gene lost 9 bases, with 21 bases spanning the gap. This entry comes from a study of cytomegalovirus exposure and HLA in healthy donors. Study findings and constraints: The authors later found HLA-associated TCR beta chains more clonally expanded than equally common others.

The PCR ran on 60 Vbeta and 13 Jbeta primers. Assay: immunoSEQ multiplex PCR; the TCRdb copy retains only in-frame clones and omits some. The sample holds roughly 200,000 clones, 79% seen once. This chain links TRBV7-9 with TRBJ2-7, with TRBD1 as a possible D gene (7 bases). This TCR came from a man between 45 and 60 years old in good health and CMV-seronegative. Material for sequencing was PBMCs. Here the CDR3 DNA reads TGTGCCAGCAGCTTAGCGGAGGGGGCTTGGCAGGGCGCGCAGTACTTC. Its translation: CASSLAEGAWQGAQYF.